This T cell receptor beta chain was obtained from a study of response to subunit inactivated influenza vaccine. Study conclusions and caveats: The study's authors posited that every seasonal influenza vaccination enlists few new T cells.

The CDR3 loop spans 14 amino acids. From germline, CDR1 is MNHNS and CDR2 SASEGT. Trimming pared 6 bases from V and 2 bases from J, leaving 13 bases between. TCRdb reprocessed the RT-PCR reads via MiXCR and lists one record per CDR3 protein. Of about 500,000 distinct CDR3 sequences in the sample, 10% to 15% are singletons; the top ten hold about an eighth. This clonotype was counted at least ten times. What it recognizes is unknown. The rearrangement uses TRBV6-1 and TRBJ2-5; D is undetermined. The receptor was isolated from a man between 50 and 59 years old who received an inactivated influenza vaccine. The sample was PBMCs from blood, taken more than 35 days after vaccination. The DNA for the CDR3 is TGTGCCAGCAGGCCCCACCGGATTCAAGAGACCCAGTACTTC. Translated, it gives CASRPHRIQETQYF.